Listed below are T cell receptor beta chains from one sample, sequenced in a study of blood T cell repertoires in COVID-19. Profiled with immunoSEQ multiplex PCR; TCRdb holds only in-frame clones, not every one. Here the sample spans some 80,000 clones, around 84% being singletons. Material: peripheral blood. Source of these receptors: a human donor in a cohort sampled during active COVID-19. Each CDR3 is given with its conserved first and last residue. A D gene is named only where the DNA matches it firmly. Size is omitted from some rows. Given values are once, few, many or a class for expanded clones.

D gene	J gene	V gene	clone size	CDR3 protein	CDR3 DNA
NA	TRBJ1-2	TRBV28	NA	CASRENYGYTF	TGTGCCAGCAGGGAGAACTATGGCTACACCTTC
TRBD1	TRBJ2-1	TRBV11-3	NA	CASSLARTGYTEQFF	TGTGCCAGCAGCTTAGCAAGGACAGGGTATACTGAGCAGTTCTTC
NA	TRBJ1-1	TRBV2	NA	CASSDPRVGNTEAFF	TGTGCCAGCAGTGACCCCAGGGTAGGGAACACTGAAGCTTTCTTT
NA	TRBJ1-3	TRBV3-1/TRBV3-2	NA	CASNLEGRGNTIYF	TGTGCCAGCAACCTCGAGGGGAGGGGAAACACCATATATTTT
TRBD1	TRBJ1-2	TRBV6-6	once	CASIDREYGYTF	TGTGCCAGCATCGACAGGGAGTATGGCTACACCTTC
NA	TRBJ2-7	TRBV3-1/TRBV3-2	NA	CASSQDDRYEQYF	TGTGCCAGCAGCCAAGATGACAGGTACGAGCAGTACTTC
NA	TRBJ1-5	TRBV6-1	NA	CASSDRLRLNQPQHF	TGTGCCAGCAGTGACAGGCTACGGCTCAATCAGCCCCAGCATTTT
NA	TRBJ2-5	TRBV30	once	CAWSPSQETQYF	TGTGCCTGGAGTCCGTCCCAAGAGACCCAGTACTTC
TRBD2	TRBJ2-5	TRBV2	NA	CASPGLAEETQYF	TGTGCCAGCCCGGGACTAGCGGAAGAGACCCAGTACTTC
TRBD1	TRBJ1-1	TRBV10-1	NA	CASSELQGTTEAFF	TGCGCCAGCAGTGAGTTACAGGGGACCACTGAAGCTTTCTTT
TRBD2	TRBJ2-7	TRBV6-5	NA	CASSYSTSGKPYEQYF	TGTGCCAGCAGTTACTCGACTAGCGGTAAACCTTACGAGCAGTACTTC
TRBD2	TRBJ2-7	TRBV5-4	NA	CASSPGLAAGPYEQYF	TGTGCCAGCAGCCCGGGACTAGCGGCCGGCCCCTACGAGCAGTACTTC
TRBD2	TRBJ2-1	TRBV11-2	few	CASTKYSAGAPNEQFF	TGTGCCAGCACCAAATATTCAGCGGGAGCCCCCAATGAGCAGTTCTTC
NA	TRBJ1-3	TRBV6-5	NA	CASSPTSVSGNTIYF	TGTGCCAGCAGCCCCACTTCCGTATCTGGAAACACCATATATTTT
TRBD1	TRBJ1-2	TRBV6-6	NA	CASSFTGENYGYTF	TGTGCCAGCAGTTTTACAGGGGAGAACTATGGCTACACCTTC
TRBD1	TRBJ1-1	TRBV7-9	NA	CASSFRQGSESEAFF	TGTGCCAGCAGCTTCCGACAGGGTTCAGAGTCTGAAGCTTTCTTT
TRBD2	TRBJ2-3	TRBV9	NA	CASSLSGMGTDTQYF	TGTGCCAGCAGCTTAAGCGGGATGGGCACAGATACGCAGTATTTT
TRBD1	TRBJ2-7	TRBV2	NA	CASGTGWGEQYF	TGTGCCAGCGGGACAGGATGGGGCGAGCAGTACTTC
TRBD2	TRBJ2-7	TRBV2	NA	CASSASGGYEQYF	TGTGCCAGCAGTGCTTCGGGAGGGTACGAGCAGTACTTC
TRBD1	TRBJ1-5	TRBV29-1	NA	CSVAGGAGNQPQHF	TGCAGCGTTGCAGGGGGCGCGGGCAATCAGCCCCAGCATTTT
TRBD2	TRBJ2-7	TRBV6-4	NA	CASSEGLAGIPPGDEQYF	TGTGCCAGCAGTGAAGGACTAGCGGGAATTCCTCCGGGGGACGAGCAGTACTTC
NA	TRBJ2-3	TRBV29-1	once	CSVEWDSHSSTDTQYF	TGCAGCGTTGAGTGGGACTCCCACTCTAGCACAGATACGCAGTATTTT
TRBD1	TRBJ1-3	TRBV2	NA	CASSGSDRGSGNTIYF	TGTGCCAGCAGTGGGTCGGACAGGGGCTCTGGAAACACCATATATTTT
TRBD1	TRBJ2-7	TRBV7-9	NA	CASSRTGQSYEQYF	TGTGCCAGCAGCCGGACAGGGCAATCCTACGAGCAGTACTTC
NA	TRBJ2-7	TRBV5-1	NA	CASSVETATYEQYF	TGCGCCAGCAGCGTAGAGACAGCGACTTACGAGCAGTACTTC
TRBD2	TRBJ2-5	TRBV9	NA	CASSEGLAVEETQYF	TGTGCCAGCAGCGAGGGACTAGCGGTTGAAGAGACCCAGTACTTC
TRBD1	TRBJ2-1	TRBV5-1	NA	CASSLGTGGNNEQFF	TGCGCCAGCAGCCTTGGGACAGGGGGGAACAATGAGCAGTTCTTC
NA	TRBJ2-3	TRBV7-9	once	CASSGPGGISTDTQYF	TGTGCCAGCAGCGGACCCGGGGGAATTAGCACAGATACGCAGTATTTT
TRBD1	TRBJ1-6	TRBV3-1/TRBV3-2	NA	CASSQDTGGNNSPLHF	TGTGCCAGCAGCCAAGATACAGGGGGCAATAATTCACCCCTCCACTTT
TRBD2	TRBJ2-5	TRBV5-1	NA	CASSLGPGRGETQYF	TGCGCCAGCAGCTTGGGGCCAGGGCGGGGGGAGACCCAGTACTTC
TRBD2	TRBJ2-1	TRBV7-9	few	CASSPPLAGAVEQFF	TGTGCCAGCAGCCCCCCCCTAGCGGGAGCGGTTGAGCAGTTCTTC
NA	TRBJ1-1	TRBV2	NA	CASSESTRLNTEAFF	TGTGCCAGCAGTGAATCAACCAGGTTGAACACTGAAGCTTTCTTT
TRBD2	TRBJ2-2	TRBV7-6	NA	CASSLVTSETGELFF	TGTGCCAGCAGCTTAGTTACTAGCGAGACCGGGGAGCTGTTTTTT
NA	TRBJ1-2	TRBV9	NA	CASSVVTRVHNYGYTF	TGTGCCAGCAGCGTAGTTACCAGGGTGCATAACTATGGCTACACCTTC
NA	TRBJ1-4	TRBV2	NA	CASRTIAGINEKLFF	TGTGCCAGCCGGACCATTGCGGGGATTAATGAAAAACTGTTTTTT
TRBD1	TRBJ1-5	TRBV19	NA	CASSFDRVGNQPQHF	TGTGCCAGTAGTTTCGACAGGGTGGGCAATCAGCCCCAGCATTTT
NA	TRBJ2-5	TRBV6-1	NA	CASSEAATGKRTQYF	TGTGCCAGCAGTGAAGCGGCCACGGGAAAACGGACCCAGTACTTC